This T cell receptor beta chain was documented in a study of vaccination and CD4 T cells after COVID-19. Study information: Overlapping spike peptides of SARS-CoV-2, HCoV-NL63, HCoV-OC43 and HCoV-229E stimulated the cells.

In its sample, this clonotype was seen a few times. What it recognizes is unknown. The CDR3 is 16 amino acids. Per germline, CDR1 LNHDA and CDR2 SQIVND (reference sequence). The trim removed 4 bases at V and 4 bases at J, leaving 7 bases unmatched. The Oncomine TCR Beta short-read assay was what sequenced the DNA obtained from cultured CD4+ T cells. TCRdb reanalysed the PCR reads using MiXCR and keeps one entry per CDR3 protein. The table lists roughly 20,000 distinct CDR3 sequences, about 60% of them singletons. Treatment defined: approximately 10-day PBMC culture with coronavirus spike peptide pools or control peptides (ViraFEST assay).

This clonotype originated in a human donor who had recovered from COVID-19. V and J are TRBV19 and TRBJ2-1; 10 nucleotides align to TRBD1. The sequenced sample was CD4+ T cells from blood, cultured in vitro. CDR3 in amino acids: CASSNRQGAVYNEQFF. In DNA form, the CDR3 reads TGTGCCAGTAGTAACCGACAGGGGGCGGTATACAATGAGCAGTTCTTC. Looking up the rest from reference TRBV19 and TRBJ2-1 gives the full variable domain: DGGITQSPKYLFRKEGQNVTLSCEQNLNHDAMYWYRQDPGQGLRLIYYSQIVNDFQKGDIAEGYSVSREKKESFPLTVTSAQKNPTAFYLCASSNRQGAVYNEQFFGPGTRLTVL.